The 18 T cell receptor beta chains presented below share a single source sample, sequenced in a study of T-cell reconstitution after alpha-beta-depleted transplantation in children. A TCRbeta library incorporating unique molecular identifiers was prepared. TCRdb used MiXCR to reprocess the PCR reads, holding one entry per CDR3 protein. In the table there are approximately 340,000 distinct CDR3 sequences, approximately 10% of which are singletons. The starting material was PBMCs from the stem cell graft donor, obtained from the stem cell graft. The source of these receptors is a human donor who donated a stem cell graft to a child with acute lymphoblastic leukemia.

This CDR3 reads CASSLDQGVDYGYTF. The CDR3 DNA sequence: TGCGCCAGCAGCTTGGATCAGGGAGTCGACTATGGCTACACCTTC. V is TRBV5-1 and J is TRBJ1-2; TRBD1 is a possible D gene (5 bases). The CDR3 extends over 15 amino acids. Germline V lookup: CDR1 SGHRS, CDR2 YFSETQ. The V end lost 0 bases, the J end lost 3 bases, and 12 bases lay between the germline ends. The complete variable domain, with remaining parts taken from reference TRBV5-1 and TRBJ1-2, reads KAGVTQTPRYLIKTRGQQVTLSCSPISGHRSVSWYQQTPGQGLQFLFEYFSETQRNKGNFPGRFSGRQFSNSRSEMNVSTLELGDSALYLCASSLDQGVDYGYTFGSGTRLTVV.

This clonotype was counted once. The chain joins TRBV7-3 to TRBJ2-1, with a tentative D call TRBD1 (6 bases). Germline CDR1 SGHTA, CDR2 FQGTGA. V lost 2 bases to trimming and J lost 5 bases, with 16 bases between them. The CDR3 is 16 amino acids. The CDR3 protein is CASSLSVGAWDNEQFF. The DNA of the CDR3 is TGTGCCAGCAGCTTATCAGTGGGGGCGTGGGACAATGAGCAGTTCTTC.

This clonotype occurred a few times. V is TRBV7-8 and J is TRBJ2-3; possibly TRBD1 or TRBD2 for D (6 bases each). Germline CDR1 reads SGHVS; CDR2 reads FQNEAQ. The ends were cut back, 4 bases at V and 0 bases at J, with 14 bases in the middle. The CDR3 runs 16 residues. CDR3 sequence reads: CASSSPSGASTDTQYF. For the CDR3, the DNA is TGTGCCAGCAGCTCCCCCTCGGGGGCTAGCACAGATACGCAGTATTTT.

The V call is TRBV4-3, the J call TRBJ2-4; D unclear. CDR1 and CDR2 (germline): LGHNA, YSLEER. V lost 1 base to trimming and J lost 0 bases, with 10 bases between them. This CDR3 contains 16 residues. The CDR3 nucleotides read TGCGCCAGCAGCCAAGGGTTCCTGGTAGCCAAAAACATTCAGTACTTC. It translates to CASSQGFLVAKNIQYF.

The table lists this clonotype with many counts. The J gene is TRBJ2-1, the V gene TRBV20-1; D ambiguous. The CDR3 has 13 residues. Trimming left V 2 bases short and J 4 bases short, with 9 bases between. Germline V CDR1 and CDR2: DFQATT, SNEGSKA (reference sequence). The CDR3 coding sequence is TGCAGTGCTAGACCCTGGCGGTACAATGAGCAGTTCTTC. It specifies CSARPWRYNEQFF.

The genes are TRBV5-6 and TRBJ2-2; 7 bases agree with TRBD1. Looked up from germline, CDR1 is SGHDT and CDR2 is YYEEEE. This CDR3 contains 14 residues. The ends lost 0 bases at V and 8 bases at J; junction bases unmatched: 4. The CDR3 DNA is TGTGCCAGCAGCTTGGGACAGGGTAGAGGGGAGCTGTTTTTT. This translates into CASSLGQGRGELFF. The full variable domain, rest sourced from reference TRBV5-6 and TRBJ2-2, is DAGVTQSPTHLIKTRGQQVTLRCSPKSGHDTVSWYQQALGQGPQFIFQYYEEEERQRGNFPDRFSGHQFPNYSSELNVNALLLGDSALYLCASSLGQGRGELFFGEGSRLTVL.

The chain employs TRBV15 and TRBJ2-7, with a tentative D call TRBD2 (5 bases). Trimming took 0 bases from V and 2 from J, leaving 8 bases between them. Germline loops: CDR1 LNHNV, CDR2 YYDKDF (reference sequence). This CDR3 contains 14 residues. The CDR3 DNA sequence: TGTGCCACCAGCAGAGATCGGGGTGCCTACGAGCAGTACTTC. Its protein is CATSRDRGAYEQYF.

The chain recombines TRBV29-1 with TRBJ2-7; D is possibly TRBD1 (5 bases). Germline CDR1 SQVTM, CDR2 ANQGSEA. Trimming took off 7 bases at V and 3 bases at J, with 19 bases between the two ends. The CDR3 runs to 14 residues. The CDR3: CSAALGALVYEQYF. As DNA, the CDR3 is TGCAGCGCTGCCCTTGGGGCTTTGGTCTACGAGCAGTACTTC.

This clonotype was recorded a few times. V is TRBV4-2 and J is TRBJ2-2; D is unresolved. The germline CDR1 and CDR2 sequences are LGHNA and YNFKEQ. V dropped 2 bases and J dropped 4 bases, with 11 bases sitting between them. This CDR3 has 15 amino acids. CDR3 amino acids: CASSQSLGITGELFF. CDR3 DNA: TGTGCCAGCAGCCAATCCCTGGGGATCACCGGGGAGCTGTTTTTT.

V usage is TRBV5-1 and J usage is TRBJ2-2; D is undetermined. This CDR3 is built from 15 residues. The ends were cut back, 0 bases at V and 0 bases at J, with 6 bases in the middle. Germline V gives CDR1 SGHRS, CDR2 YFSETQ. The CDR3, as DNA: TGCGCCAGCAGCTTGGTTCACTCGAACACCGGGGAGCTGTTTTTT. Its translation is CASSLVHSNTGELFF.

This clonotype was picked up a small number of times. CDR3 sequence reads: CASSKTQSGRSYNEQFF. The CDR3 DNA is TGTGCCAGCAGTAAAACGCAGAGCGGGAGGTCCTACAATGAGCAGTTCTTC. The rearrangement joins TRBV6-2 or TRBV6-3 to TRBJ2-1; 9 nucleotides agree with TRBD2. Germline V gene lookup returns CDR1 MNHEY and CDR2 SVGEGT. This CDR3 region has 17 residues. V lost 5 bases, J lost 1 base, and 9 bases stayed unmatched.

The chain couples TRBV4-1 to TRBJ2-1; unclear D gene. The CDR3 has 12 residues. V was clipped by 3 bases and J by 9 bases, with 9 bases between them. The germline V gene encodes CDR1 MGHRA and CDR2 YSYEKL. In DNA form, the CDR3 reads TGCGCCAGCAGCCATCCGGGTGTTGAGCAGTTCTTC. This translates into CASSHPGVEQFF.

The V gene is TRBV28, the J gene TRBJ1-6; TRBD1 aligns across 8 bases. There are 17 residues in the CDR3. J gave up 7 bases and V 6 bases, and 14 bases lay outside the gene matches. The V gene's germline CDR1 is MDHEN and CDR2 SYDVKM. The CDR3 loop reads CASSSTSGGALNSPLHF. DNA for the CDR3: TGTGCCAGCAGCTCGACTTCAGGGGGCGCCCTCAATTCACCCCTCCACTTT.

The chain uses TRBV10-3 and TRBJ1-2; D may be TRBD1 (6 bases). The CDR3 is made up of 14 amino acids. The germline V and J ends were trimmed by 7 bases and 4 bases, with 16 bases remaining between them. Germline assignment: CDR1 ENHRY and CDR2 SYGVKD. In nucleotides, the CDR3 is TGTGCCATCAACCGGGACACTGGGGGCTATGGCTACACCTTC. Protein product: CAINRDTGGYGYTF.

J is TRBJ2-4 and V is TRBV21-1; the DNA was not compared with TRBD1, the D call given in the table. TRBV21-1 is given as a pseudogene. The CDR3 runs to 18 residues. The CDR3 bases are TGTGCCAGCAGCAAATGCCGAAGACAGGGTCTAGCCAAAAACATTCAGTACTTC. This gives the protein CASSKCRRQGLAKNIQYF.

V gene TRBV29-1 combines with J gene TRBJ2-3; D not certain. V shed 4 bases and J shed 6 bases, with 14 bases lying between them. This CDR3 is built from 13 residues. Germline values: CDR1 SQVTM, CDR2 ANQGSEA. The CDR3 nucleotides are TGCAGCGTTGGGTGGACCCCGCGGGATACGCAGTATTTT. Its protein is CSVGWTPRDTQYF.

The chain has TRBV7-2 and TRBJ2-1; possibly TRBD2 for D (5 bases). The length of the CDR3 is 11 residues. Germline values: CDR1 SGHTA, CDR2 FQGNSA. V dropped 8 bases and J dropped 7 bases, with 9 bases sitting between them. The CDR3 protein is CASGGSNEQFF. CDR3 bases: TGTGCCAGCGGAGGATCTAATGAGCAGTTCTTC.

The table lists this clonotype with a count of one. V usage is TRBV9 and J usage is TRBJ2-1; 7 nucleotides line up with TRBD2. Germline values: CDR1 SGDLS, CDR2 YYNGEE. The CDR3 contains 15 residues. The ends lost 1 base at V and 4 bases at J; junction bases unmatched: 5. The CDR3 DNA reads TGTGCCAGCAGCGTATCTAGCGGAGGGTACAATGAGCAGTTCTTC. It is translated as CASSVSSGGYNEQFF.